This passage covers 8 T cell receptor beta chains from one sample sequenced in a study of blood T cell repertoires in COVID-19. Assay: immunoSEQ multiplex PCR; the TCRdb copy retains only in-frame clones and omits some. In the table there are tens of thousands of clones, 65% to 90% of which are singletons. The sequencing sample was made of peripheral blood. Source of these receptors: a human donor in a cohort sampled during active COVID-19.

The J gene is TRBJ2-2, the V gene TRBV5-1; 9 bases fit TRBD2. Germline V gives CDR1 SGHRS, CDR2 YFSETQ. The CDR3 has 16 amino acids. With V trimmed by 4 bases and J by 3 bases, 7 bases remained unmatched. The CDR3 DNA reads TGCGCCAGCAGCAGACTAGCGGAAGGGTACACCGGGGAGCTGTTTTTT. Its protein is CASSRLAEGYTGELFF.

The sample holds a few counts of this clone. The V and J genes are TRBV7-9 and TRBJ1-4; 7 positions agree with TRBD1. The V gene end was trimmed by 1 base and the J gene end by 8 bases; junction bases not matched to a gene: 7. Per the germline V gene, CDR1 is SEHNR and CDR2 is FQNEAQ (reference sequence). There are 15 residues in the CDR3. CDR3: CASSLGAGGKEKLFF. CDR3 nucleotides: TGTGCCAGCAGCTTAGGGGCAGGGGGGAAAGAAAAACTGTTTTTT. Variable domain in full (rest from reference TRBV7-9 and TRBJ1-4): DTGVSQNPRHKITKRGQNVTFRCDPISEHNRLYWYRQTLGQGPEFLTYFQNEAQLEKSRLLSDRFSAERPKGSFSTLEIQRTEQGDSAMYLCASSLGAGGKEKLFFGSGTQLSVL.

This chain links TRBV30 with TRBJ2-3; 9 nucleotides match TRBD2. The junction had 14 bases not matched to a gene; V was cut back by 8 bases and J by 11 bases. The germline CDR1 and CDR2 sequences are GTSNPN and SVGIG (reference sequence). The CDR3 is 13 amino acids. This chain's CDR3 is CAGTFGGRGGQYF. CDR3 bases: TGTGCCGGAACTTTTGGCGGGAGGGGGGGGCAGTATTTT.

V and J are TRBV5-6 and TRBJ2-3, with TRBD2 matching over 15 bases. The CDR3 length is 18 residues. The ends lost 3 bases at V and 0 bases at J; junction bases unmatched: 5. Germline lookup yields CDR1 SGHDT and CDR2 YYEEEE. The CDR3 protein is CASSSLGLAGGSTDTQYF. The CDR3 DNA reads TGTGCCAGCAGCTCGCTGGGACTAGCGGGAGGTAGCACAGATACGCAGTATTTT.

The V gene is TRBV9, the J gene TRBJ2-7; D is possibly TRBD1 (6 bases). The ends were cut back, 0 bases at V and 0 bases at J, with 10 bases in the middle. Germline V lookup: CDR1 SGDLS, CDR2 YYNGEE. The CDR3 runs to 15 residues. CDR3 in amino acids: CASSVAGTLSYEQYF. As DNA, the CDR3 is TGTGCCAGCAGCGTAGCCGGGACACTCTCCTACGAGCAGTACTTC.

The chain recombines TRBV2 with TRBJ2-7, with TRBD2 as a possible D gene (6 bases). Trimming took off 3 bases at V and 2 bases at J, with 8 bases between the two ends. This CDR3 has 13 amino acids. CDR1 is SNHLY and CDR2 is FYNNEI in the germline V gene. This CDR3 is CASSDGGAYEQYF. CDR3 DNA sequence: TGTGCCAGCAGTGATGGCGGGGCCTACGAGCAGTACTTC.

This clone was observed a few times. J is TRBJ1-5 and V is TRBV19; TRBD1 might be the D (5 bases). V lost 7 bases, J lost 0 bases, and 10 bases lay in between. This CDR3 contains 14 residues. The germline V gene encodes CDR1 LNHDA and CDR2 SQIVND (reference sequence). CDR3 in amino acids: CASTDRDSNQPQHF. In DNA form, the CDR3 reads TGTGCCAGTACAGACAGAGATAGCAATCAGCCCCAGCATTTT.

V is TRBV6-5 and J is TRBJ1-2; 8 bases line up with TRBD1. J was trimmed by 3 bases and V by 5 bases; bases with no gene match: 2. This CDR3 contains 13 residues. CDR1 is MNHEY, CDR2 SVGAGI, per germline. The CDR3 DNA is TGTGCCAGCAGTCAGACAGGGGACTATGGCTACACCTTC. It specifies CASSQTGDYGYTF.